Included here is one TCR beta chain sequence, with context. In germline, CDR1 is MNHNS, CDR2 SASEGT. Trimming shortened V by 10 bases and J by 11 bases, and 21 bases separated the two germline ends. CDR3 length: 13 residues. The entry originates in a study of cytomegalovirus exposure and HLA in healthy donors. Data came from immunoSEQ multiplex PCR; TCRdb stores just in-frame clones and leaves some out. Of 250,000 or so clones in the sample, nearly 90% were seen once. The specimen was PBMCs. This chain links TRBV6-1 with TRBJ1-5; weak D call: TRBD1 (6 bases). This sequence originates from a woman aged 18-29 years in good health and CMV-seronegative. As DNA, the CDR3 is TGTGCCACCGTCAGGACAGATGATGTAGCCCAGCATTTT. Translating gives CATVRTDDVAQHF.